The 21 T cell receptor beta chains listed next were all sequenced from one sample in a study of blood T cell repertoires in COVID-19. Data came from immunoSEQ multiplex PCR; TCRdb stores just in-frame clones and leaves some out. This table has about 200,000 clones, 80% to 85% appearing once. The sequencing sample was made of PBMCs or T cells enriched from blood (not recorded which). The receptor set was obtained from a woman between 45 and 65 years old with acute COVID-19.

The chain recombines TRBV18 with TRBJ2-5; D is possibly TRBD1 (6 bases). V was pared by 2 bases and J by 7 bases, with 11 bases between. The CDR3 runs to 13 residues. Germline lookup yields CDR1 KGHSH and CDR2 LQKENI. Here the CDR3 reads CASSPVETGTQYF. The DNA of the CDR3 is TGTGCCAGCTCACCAGTGGAGACAGGGACCCAGTACTTC. The entire variable domain, with the rest obtained from reference TRBV18 and TRBJ2-5, is as follows: NAGVMQNPRHLVRRRGQEARLRCSPMKGHSHVYWYRQLPEEGLKFMVYLQKENIIDESGMPKERFSAEFPKEGPSILRIQQVVRGDSAAYFCASSPVETGTQYFGPGTRLLVL.

This clone came up once. The V gene is TRBV28, the J gene TRBJ1-2; no firm D call. CDR3 length: 14 residues. Germline CDR1 is MDHEN and CDR2 is SYDVKM. V was pared by 4 bases and J by 4 bases, with 13 bases between. CDR3 sequence: CASSYSPGSYGYTF. In nucleotides, the CDR3 is TGTGCCAGCAGTTACTCACCGGGGTCCTATGGCTACACCTTC.

The chain links TRBV7-2 to TRBJ2-7; no reliable D call. Germline CDR1 reads SGHTA; CDR2 reads FQGNSA. The CDR3 extends over 15 amino acids. V was shortened by 1 base and J by 2 bases, with 12 bases between the two germline ends. The CDR3 here is CASSLDGALTYEQYF. CDR3 DNA sequence: TGTGCCAGCAGCTTAGATGGAGCCCTCACCTACGAGCAGTACTTC.

This clone was observed once. J is TRBJ2-1 and V is TRBV27; 10 nucleotides match TRBD2. Looked up from germline, CDR1 is MNHEY and CDR2 is SMNVEV (reference sequence). There are 16 residues in the CDR3. The J segment lost 4 bases and the V segment lost 4 bases, leaving 7 bases of the junction unmatched. The DNA of the CDR3 is TGTGCCAGCAGTTCGTTGGCTAGCGGGGGTTACAATGAGCAGTTCTTC. It translates to CASSSLASGGYNEQFF.

The rearrangement uses TRBV5-4 and TRBJ2-1, with 16 bases that match TRBD2. This CDR3 is 17 amino acids long. In germline, CDR1 is SGHNT, CDR2 YYREEE (reference sequence). Trimming at V came to 4 bases and at J to 6 bases, leaving 7 bases not matched to a gene. The CDR3 nucleotides are TGTGCCAGCAGCCTTGGGGGACTAGCGGGAGGGGCCAATGAGCAGTTCTTC. Translation: CASSLGGLAGGANEQFF.

J is TRBJ1-2 and V is TRBV3-1 (or the pseudogene TRBV3-2); D is ambiguous. The V end lost 3 bases, the J end lost 5 bases, and 10 bases lay between the germline ends. Germline loops: CDR1 LGHDT, CDR2 YNNKEL (reference sequence). The CDR3 runs 13 residues. The CDR3: CASSHDAGYGYTF. For the CDR3, the DNA is TGTGCCAGCAGCCACGACGCGGGATATGGCTACACCTTC.

The CDR3, as DNA: TGTGCGACTGGCAGGGAGGGGAGCAATCAGCCCCAGCATTTT. The encoded protein is CATGREGSNQPQHF. The chain links TRBV18 to TRBJ1-5, with a tentative D call TRBD1 (5 bases). Germline-derived CDR1 and CDR2 are KGHSH and LQKENI. The CDR3 covers 14 residues.

The chain uses TRBV5-1 and TRBJ1-2; D gene uncertain. Trimming removed 0 bases from V and 2 bases from J, with 5 bases in between. Germline V gene sequence: CDR1 SGHRS, CDR2 YFSETQ. The CDR3 is made up of 13 amino acids. The CDR3 sequence: CASSLDQNYGYTF. CDR3 DNA: TGCGCCAGCAGCTTGGATCAGAACTATGGCTACACCTTC.

This clone was seen only a few times. The chain links TRBV7-2 to TRBJ2-5; TRBD2 matches at 10 bases. The J segment lost 2 bases and the V segment lost 5 bases, leaving 8 bases of the junction unmatched. There are 16 residues in the CDR3. Germline values: CDR1 SGHTA, CDR2 FQGNSA. The DNA for the CDR3 is TGTGCCAGCAGCGTACTAGCGGGGAGTCCTCAAGAGACCCAGTACTTC. Translation gives CASSVLAGSPQETQYF.

The CDR3 here is CASSLTGSSYEQYF. For the CDR3, the DNA is TGTGCCAGCAGTCTCACTGGGAGCTCCTACGAGCAGTACTTC. J is TRBJ2-7 and V is TRBV6-2 or TRBV6-3, with a weak D call TRBD2 (5 bases). The CDR3 spans 14 residues. From germline, CDR1 is MNHEY and CDR2 SVGEGT. The V end was cut by 5 bases, the J end by 0 bases, with 11 bases between.

V gene TRBV14 combines with J gene TRBJ2-3; D gene unclear. With 4 bases removed from V and 0 bases from J, the gap between germline ends came to 8 bases. CDR1 and CDR2 from the germline V gene are SGHDN and FVKESK. The CDR3 covers 14 residues. The CDR3 DNA reads as TGTGCCAGCAGCCGGTACTCTAGCACAGATACGCAGTATTTT. As protein: CASSRYSSTDTQYF.

This chain joins TRBV5-8 and TRBJ1-6; D is uncertain. The germline gives CDR1 SGHTS, CDR2 YDEGEE. The CDR3 extends over 14 amino acids. The V and J ends lost 0 bases and 7 bases respectively, with 8 bases between them. In DNA form, the CDR3 reads TGTGCCAGCAGCTTGGGGAGCGGAAATTCACCCCTCCACTTT. Encoded protein: CASSLGSGNSPLHF.

V is TRBV30 and J is TRBJ1-3; a weak D match, TRBD1 (5 bases). CDR1 and CDR2 (germline): GTSNPN, SVGIG (reference sequence). The CDR3 consists of 14 residues. V was clipped by 5 bases and J by 1 base, with 12 bases between them. Written as DNA, the CDR3 is TGTGCCTGGGCCTCGGGGGGGTCTGGAAACACCATATATTTT. This sequence encodes CAWASGGSGNTIYF. Based on the CDR3 plus reference TRBV30 and TRBJ1-3, the full variable domain is SQTIHQWPATLVQPVGSPLSLECTVEGTSNPNLYWYRQAAGRGLQLLFYSVGIGQISSEVPQNLSASRPQDRQFILSSKKLLLSDSGFYLCAWASGGSGNTIYFGEGSWLTVV.

The chain combines TRBV7-8 with TRBJ2-3; 10 positions agree with TRBD2. Per the germline V gene, CDR1 is SGHVS and CDR2 is FQNEAQ. V lost 5 bases, J lost 6 bases, and 14 bases stayed unmatched. The CDR3 length is 17 residues. CDR3 nucleotides: TGTGCCAGCAGCCCCCTCGGGAGAAGCGGGAGGGCTGATACGCAGTATTTT. Translating it yields CASSPLGRSGRADTQYF.

In DNA form, the CDR3 reads TGTGCCAGCAGTGAGCCCAACAGGGAATTCCAAGAGACCCAGTACTTC. Amino acid sequence: CASSEPNREFQETQYF. The chain is built from TRBV6-1 and TRBJ2-5, with TRBD1 as a possible D gene (6 bases). V was trimmed by 3 bases and J by 1 base, leaving 15 bases between them. Germline V gives CDR1 MNHNS, CDR2 SASEGT. The CDR3 is made up of 16 amino acids.

The chain links TRBV5-1 to TRBJ2-2; tentatively, D is TRBD1 (6 bases). This CDR3 is 14 amino acids long. Per germline, CDR1 SGHRS and CDR2 YFSETQ. V was shortened by 7 bases and J by 1 base, with 11 bases between the two germline ends. CDR3 DNA: TGCGCCAGCCAACCACAGGGGAACACCGGGGAGCTGTTTTTT. Its protein is CASQPQGNTGELFF. Full variable domain (missing parts from reference TRBV5-1 and TRBJ2-2): KAGVTQTPRYLIKTRGQQVTLSCSPISGHRSVSWYQQTPGQGLQFLFEYFSETQRNKGNFPGRFSGRQFSNSRSEMNVSTLELGDSALYLCASQPQGNTGELFFGEGSRLTVL.

The rearrangement joins TRBV5-1 to TRBJ2-3; TRBD1 matches 8 bases. V was pared by 4 bases and J by 3 bases, with 7 bases of the junction left unmatched. The CDR3 length is 15 residues. Germline values: CDR1 SGHRS, CDR2 YFSETQ. The CDR3 DNA reads TGCGCCAGCAGCATCGGACAGGGTTTAACAGATACGCAGTATTTT. Translated: CASSIGQGLTDTQYF.

This clone was counted many times. The chain couples TRBV6-2 or TRBV6-3 to TRBJ2-2, with 12 nucleotides matching TRBD1. This CDR3 has 15 residues. Germline values: CDR1 MNHEY, CDR2 SVGEGT. Germline trimming cut 3 bases from V and 13 bases from J; bases unmatched to any gene: 9. CDR3: CASSYGTGGAKRLFF. As DNA, the CDR3 is TGTGCCAGCAGTTATGGGACAGGGGGCGCAAAGAGGCTGTTTTTT.

The genes are TRBV2 and TRBJ1-2; TRBD1 aligns across 9 bases. This CDR3 spans 15 amino acids. J gave up 7 bases and V 6 bases, and 12 bases lay outside the gene matches. Germline V gives CDR1 SNHLY, CDR2 FYNNEI. CDR3 nucleotide sequence: TGTGCCAGCAGAACACAAAAGGGACAGGGAACTGGCTACACCTTC. Its protein product is CASRTQKGQGTGYTF.

V usage is TRBV12-5 and J usage is TRBJ1-2, with 11 nucleotides matching TRBD1. CDR1 and CDR2 from the germline V gene are LGHNT and FRNRAP. The V and J ends lost 8 bases and 2 bases, in that order; junction bases with no gene match: 10. This CDR3 is built from 16 residues. The CDR3 DNA reads TGTGCTAGTTTACCTGGGACAGGGGGGACGAACTATGGCTACACCTTC. It specifies CASLPGTGGTNYGYTF.

The table lists this clone with many counts. The chain carries TRBV7-2 and TRBJ1-5; D is ambiguous. The CDR3 loop spans 15 amino acids. The germline V gene has CDR1 SGHTA and CDR2 FQGNSA. Trimming removed 4 bases at V and 0 bases at J, with 10 bases between. The CDR3 loop reads CASSYALNSNQPQHF. In DNA form, the CDR3 reads TGTGCCAGCAGCTACGCACTAAATAGCAATCAGCCCCAGCATTTT.